This T cell receptor beta chain was recovered during a study of CD8+ T cells in alopecia areata (dated by TCRdb to between 2017 and 2018). Broadly, across the study: Treated patients were enrolled in an open-label pilot trial of oral tofacitinib at 5 to 10 mg twice daily for moderate-to-severe alopecia areata. Patients stayed on tofacitinib for 6 to 18 months and then had 6 months of follow-up off drug so that delayed response and recurrence could be assessed. In treated patients, disease severity was measured using the SALT score, which gives the percentage of scalp surface area affected. The study used high-throughput TCRbeta sequencing to examine T cell clonal expansion in alopecia areata, in both the C3H/HeJ mouse model and human patients. In humans, TCRbeta sequencing was performed on scalp tissue and on sorted CD4+ and CD8+ peripheral blood T cells from healthy controls and from patients with patchy or totalis/universalis alopecia areata. Biopsies were taken from tofacitinib-treated patients at baseline and at 4 and 24 weeks of treatment, and a later scalp biopsy was taken in several of the tofacitinib-treated patients. Scalp clonality was compared across normal scalp (n=4), patchy alopecia areata scalp (n=8), and alopecia totalis/universalis scalp (n=8). RNA was extracted with the PAXgene miRNA kit for fixed scalp, the miRNeasy kit for PBMCs, and the RNeasy kit for mouse skin. Amplification of TCRbeta CDR3 regions was done by immunoSEQ multiplex PCR using 35 Vbeta forward primers and 13 Jbeta reverse primers.

For this clone: No antigen is known for it. No qualities accompany the bases; no much larger clone lies one base away.

Per the publication, the time point label means: 20 to 30 weeks on oral tofacitinib. What this sample's treatment or condition label stands for: oral pan-JAK inhibitor, 5-10 mg twice daily. Peripheral blood and lesional scalp punch biopsies were obtained from patients with alopecia areata. PBMCs were isolated by density centrifugation and stained for CD3, CD4 and CD8, after which CD4+ and CD8+ T cells were sorted on a FACSAria. Beyond this particular receptor, the publication reports: Unlike mouse skin, which is dominated by gammadelta T cells, normal human skin has resident alphabeta T cells that are also sequenced, and this complicates analysis of the scalp TCR repertoire. Compared with normal scalp, lesional scalp had higher clonality and more expanded CD8+ clones, particularly in alopecia totalis/universalis, a pattern that suggests antigenic drive. Tofacitinib significantly decreased scalp clonality and the number of expanded CD8+ clones among the top 100 scalp clones. Many expanded lesional clones persisted in scalp and blood during tofacitinib treatment, which may partly explain relapse after stopping treatment. Because the treated cohort was small and had only one nonresponder, larger studies are needed to examine links between baseline CD8+ expansion and response. TCR sequences shared between patients were less clear than in mice, possibly partly because of HLA diversity in the patient population.

CDR1 and CDR2, looked up from the germline V gene, are SGHTA and FQGNSA. From its cysteine to its phenylalanine, the CDR3 spans 12 amino acids. The sequence is cut down to CDR3 DNA, 36 bases in frame from base 1. Receptors were amplified or captured by the immunoSEQ multiplex PCR assay. RNA was extracted from all samples and reverse transcribed into cDNA, which served as template for TCR sequencing. SuperScript III was used to make first-strand cDNA, primed with a 2:1 mix of oligo-dT and random hexamers. A synthetic immune receptor repertoire was used to gauge amplification bias, and whatever bias remained was removed computationally. The authors' pipeline ran thus. Raw reads were preprocessed to remove errors, and CDR3 was defined according to IMGT conventions as the region from the conserved cysteine to phenylalanine. Clonality was computed as 1 minus the Shannon entropy, with the entropy normalized by log2 of the number of productive unique TCRs. Scalp TCRbeta sequences were cross-referenced with sorted blood CD4 and CD8 repertoires so that the CD4 or CD8 identity of scalp clones could be inferred. TCRdb carries this immuneACCESS record with in-frame sequences only. Its versions omit some clonotypes, under half of them owing to an unresolved V gene in the studies checked, with the rest unexplained. V, J and clone size reflect that table, while D and trimming were determined from the DNA. This sample gives about 42,000 clones in total; roughly 92% of them show up just once. Of the sample, about 20% is held by the ten largest clones.

The clonotype was recovered from a human donor with alopecia areata. Material: CD8+ T cells sorted from blood, obtained at week 24, from a patient treated with tofacitinib. The V and J segments used are TRBV7-2 and TRBJ2-7; tentative D gene TRBD2, with 6 bases matching. The DNA is TGTGATAGTGGCAAGGGACTCGACGAGCAGTACTTC. It translates to CDSGKGLDEQYF.